The 14 T cell receptor beta chains below were found in one sample sequenced in a study of control samples from healthy donors and cancer patients. Sequencing was performed with immunoSEQ multiplex PCR; in TCRdb, only in-frame clones are kept and a portion is missing. The sample includes about 160,000 clones, roughly 94% of them seen just once. The sample consisted of blood. The receptors shown here come from a woman aged 40 to 55 in good health.

The chain uses TRBV6-6 and TRBJ2-7; maybe TRBD2 (5 bases). Germline CDR1 and CDR2: MNHNY and SVGAGI (reference sequence). Deletions cut 2 bases from V and 2 bases from J, with 13 bases between. This CDR3 contains 15 residues. The CDR3 loop is CASSYPQRTAYEQYF. The CDR3 nucleotides are TGTGCCAGCAGTTACCCCCAGCGGACTGCCTACGAGCAGTACTTC.

This rearrangement joins TRBV9 to TRBJ2-5; 7 bases match TRBD1. In germline, CDR1 is SGDLS, CDR2 YYNGEE. CDR3 length equals 15 residues. V lost 2 bases and J lost 5; bases outside the gene matches: 9. In DNA, the CDR3 is TGTGCCAGCAGCGTCGAGGGACAGACCGGGGAGACCCAGTACTTC. Its protein product is CASSVEGQTGETQYF.

This clone was detected once. The chain couples TRBV6-5 to TRBJ1-1; D is uncertain. V was clipped by 4 bases and J by 1 base, with 13 bases between them. There are 15 residues in the CDR3. Germline V gene lookup returns CDR1 MNHEY and CDR2 SVGAGI. DNA for the CDR3: TGTGCCAGCAGTTGGAACCAAGACCGGAACACTGAAGCTTTCTTT. Its translation: CASSWNQDRNTEAFF.

The DNA of the CDR3 is TGTGCCAGCAGTGAAACGGCCTCCTCTGGAAACACCATATATTTT. The encoded protein is CASSETASSGNTIYF. The V gene is TRBV2, the J gene TRBJ1-3; D is undetermined. The CDR3 runs to 15 residues. The V gene's germline CDR1 is SNHLY and CDR2 FYNNEI. V was shortened by 2 bases and J by 0 bases, with 8 bases between the two germline ends.

V usage is TRBV5-1 and J usage is TRBJ1-2; D is perhaps TRBD1 (5 bases). Trimming pared 4 bases from V and 5 bases from J, leaving 9 bases between. Germline lookup yields CDR1 SGHRS and CDR2 YFSETQ. This CDR3 is built from 12 residues. Here the CDR3 DNA reads TGCGCCAGCAGCCTCGACAGTTATGGCTACACCTTC. Protein sequence: CASSLDSYGYTF.

The J gene is TRBJ2-3, the V gene TRBV4-2; TRBD1 matches at 7 bases. This CDR3 is built from 15 residues. J gave up 0 bases and V 0 bases, and 0 bases lay outside the gene matches. The germline V gene encodes CDR1 LGHNA and CDR2 YNFKEQ. The DNA of the CDR3 is TGTGCCAGCAGCCAAGAACAGGGGAGCACAGATACGCAGTATTTT. This gives the protein CASSQEQGSTDTQYF.

This chain joins TRBV27 and TRBJ1-3; D remains unclear. This CDR3 contains 13 residues. Per the germline V gene, CDR1 is MNHEY and CDR2 is SMNVEV (reference sequence). Trimming removed 6 bases at V and 1 base at J, with 7 bases between. The CDR3 region is CASSISSGNTIYF. CDR3 DNA: TGTGCCAGCAGCATCTCTTCTGGAAACACCATATATTTT.

This chain uses TRBV3-1 (or the pseudogene TRBV3-2) with TRBJ2-3, with 7 nucleotides matching TRBD2. Germline V gives CDR1 LGHDT, CDR2 YNNKEL (reference sequence). V lost 2 bases, J lost 0 bases, and 8 bases stayed unmatched. The CDR3 sequence is 17 residues long. CDR3 nucleotide sequence: TGTGCCAGCAGCCAAAGGCAAAAGCGGGGAAGCACAGATACGCAGTATTTT. Translating it yields CASSQRQKRGSTDTQYF.

The chain employs TRBV10-3 and TRBJ1-1; tentatively, D is TRBD1 (6 bases). This CDR3 is built from 12 residues. V lost 9 bases to trimming and J lost 3 bases, with 11 bases between them. Germline V gene data show CDR1 as ENHRY and CDR2 as SYGVKD. The CDR3 loop is CAMGGLDTEAFF. CDR3 nucleotides: TGTGCCATGGGGGGGCTCGACACTGAAGCTTTCTTT.

The chain is built from TRBV6-6 and TRBJ2-7, with D possibly being TRBD1 (6 bases). Per germline, CDR1 MNHNY and CDR2 SVGAGI (reference sequence). This CDR3 contains 13 residues. The V end lost 8 bases, the J end lost 5 bases, and 16 bases lay between the germline ends. The CDR3: CASVPPGVHEQYF. DNA for the CDR3: TGTGCCAGCGTACCCCCAGGGGTCCACGAGCAGTACTTC.

This clone has just a few counts. The chain links TRBV6-5 to TRBJ1-6; tentatively, D is TRBD1 (6 bases). Germline V gives CDR1 MNHEY, CDR2 SVGAGI. V was clipped by 7 bases and J by 6 bases, with 16 bases between them. The CDR3 sequence is 15 residues long. CDR3 protein: CASTYLGTTNSPLHF. CDR3 DNA: TGTGCCAGCACCTATCTCGGGACAACTAATTCACCCCTCCACTTT.

The chain combines TRBV7-9 with TRBJ2-5, with a weak D call TRBD1 (5 bases). Germline-derived CDR1 and CDR2 are SEHNR and FQNEAQ (reference sequence). V gave up 5 bases and J gave up 7 bases, with 23 bases separating them. There are 16 residues in the CDR3. CDR3 sequence (DNA): TGTGCCAGCAGCCCACACTACAGGATGTCGGACGTGACCCAGTACTTC. Protein sequence: CASSPHYRMSDVTQYF.

CDR3 loop: CASSPAGNGYTF. CDR3 DNA sequence: TGTGCCAGTAGTCCCGCAGGGAATGGCTACACCTTC. J is TRBJ1-2 and V is TRBV19, with D maybe TRBD1 (5 bases). The V end lost 5 bases, the J end lost 6 bases, and 10 bases lay between the germline ends. Germline loops: CDR1 LNHDA, CDR2 SQIVND (reference sequence). The CDR3 is 12 residues long.

This clone occurred once. The V gene is TRBV6-5, the J gene TRBJ2-7; D possibly corresponds to TRBD2 (5 bases). The germline V and J ends were trimmed by 3 bases and 3 bases, with 12 bases remaining between them. The CDR3 is 14 amino acids. Germline CDR1 and CDR2: MNHEY and SVGAGI. The CDR3 DNA is TGTGCCAGCAGTTATCGGGGAGCTCACTACGAGCAGTACTTC. Translated, it gives CASSYRGAHYEQYF.